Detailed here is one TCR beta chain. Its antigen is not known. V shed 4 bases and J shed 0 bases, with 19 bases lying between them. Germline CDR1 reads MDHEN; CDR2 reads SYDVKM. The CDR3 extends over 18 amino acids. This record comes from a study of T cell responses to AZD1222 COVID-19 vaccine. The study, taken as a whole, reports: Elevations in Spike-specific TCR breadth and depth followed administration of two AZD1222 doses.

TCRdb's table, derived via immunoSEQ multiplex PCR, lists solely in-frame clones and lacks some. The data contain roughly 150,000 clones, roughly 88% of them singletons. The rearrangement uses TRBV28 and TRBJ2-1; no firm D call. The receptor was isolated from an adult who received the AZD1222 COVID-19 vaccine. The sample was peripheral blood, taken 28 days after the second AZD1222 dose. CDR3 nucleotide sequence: TGTGCCAGCAGTTCTACCGCCAGTCGGCGTAGCTCCTACAATGAGCAGTTCTTC. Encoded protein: CASSSTASRRSSYNEQFF.